This paragraph covers one T cell receptor beta chain sequence. The sample is drawn from a study of CD8 T cells in Susac syndrome. Study as a whole: Among sequenced Susac syndrome patients, over 5 had active disease and about eight were in remission. When blood was collected, patients with Susac syndrome were therapy-naive, were taking corticosteroids, or were receiving intravenous immunoglobulin alone.

RNA in amounts of 0.5 to 1 ug was reverse transcribed with random hexamers. immunoSEQ multiplex PCR amplified TCR beta CDR3 across 54 Vbeta, 13 Jbeta. TCRdb passed the immunoSEQ multiplex PCR reads through MiXCR, listing each CDR3 protein once. The sample lists 95,000 to 150,000 distinct CDR3 sequences, roughly 95% seen once, with roughly 0.14% in the top ten. The germline gives CDR1 SGHTA, CDR2 FQGNSA. V was clipped by 1 base and J by 6 bases, with 7 bases between them. CDR3 length: 12 residues. The CD8+ and CD4+ T cells were isolated magnetically using a negative isolation approach, whereas the TEMRA cells were enriched by FACS.

The receptor was isolated from a human donor with Susac syndrome. The source material was CD4+ T cells from PBMCs. The chain has TRBV7-2 and TRBJ2-7; D call uncertain. The CDR3 is CASSLVGVEQYF. CDR3 in DNA: TGTGCCAGCAGCTTAGTGGGTGTCGAGCAGTACTTC.